The clone carrying this TCR beta chain came up a few times. V lost 6 bases and J lost 4, with 19 bases in between. This CDR3 has 16 residues. CDR1 and CDR2 (germline): MDHEN, SYDVKM. The data belong to a study of blood T cells in healthy people across ages. With a J-beta primer mix and a sample-barcoded 5' primer, a second PCR ran 7 to 11 cycles. TCRdb analysed the 5' RACE reads with MiXCR anew, one entry per CDR3 protein. The sample contains about 1.8 million distinct CDR3 sequences, roughly 49% of which appear only once. Sequenced: blood. The chain recombines TRBV28 with TRBJ2-1; D may be TRBD2 (7 bases). The receptor's source is a woman aged 40 to 50 in good health. This CDR3 is CASRSSSGDNYNEQFF. The CDR3 coding sequence is TGTGCCAGCAGATCTTCGAGCGGGGACAATTACAATGAGCAGTTCTTC.